Each of the 15 T cell receptor beta chains below was sequenced from the same sample in a study of blood T cell repertoires in COVID-19. Data came from immunoSEQ multiplex PCR; TCRdb stores just in-frame clones and leaves some out. Among roughly 150,000 clones listed, 75% to 85% were seen once. Sequencing used peripheral blood. These TCRs come from a woman aged 50 to 60 in a cohort sampled during active or convalescent COVID-19.

The rearrangement uses TRBV6-5 and TRBJ2-2; 7 nucleotides line up with TRBD1. CDR1 and CDR2 (germline): MNHEY, SVGAGI. Losses at the gene ends were 7 bases for V and 5 bases for J; bases not matched to a gene: 10. This CDR3 is 15 amino acids long. The CDR3 DNA reads TGTGCCAGCACCCTAGACAGGGTTGGTACCGGGGAGCTGTTTTTT. Translation: CASTLDRVGTGELFF.

This clone was observed a single time. The V gene is TRBV19, the J gene TRBJ2-1; 8 bases map to TRBD2. The CDR3 is 16 amino acids. From germline, CDR1 is LNHDA and CDR2 SQIVND (reference sequence). Unmatched junction bases numbered 14, after V lost 6 bases and J lost 7 bases. CDR3 sequence (DNA): TGTGCCAGTAGCCATAGGGTTCTAGCGGGCGGAAATGAGCAGTTCTTC. Encoded protein: CASSHRVLAGGNEQFF.

This chain joins TRBV10-2 and TRBJ2-7, with 15 bases matching TRBD2. This CDR3 comprises 21 residues. Looked up from germline, CDR1 is WSHSY and CDR2 is SAAADI. Trimming removed 0 bases from V and 2 bases from J; junction bases left unmatched: 14. The CDR3 loop is CASSESTGGTSGGPRAYEQYF. In DNA form, the CDR3 reads TGCGCCAGCAGTGAGTCGACAGGGGGGACTAGCGGGGGGCCCAGGGCCTACGAGCAGTACTTC.

A few counts support this clone. The V call is TRBV6-1, the J call TRBJ1-2; tentative D call: TRBD1 (5 bases). The CDR3 has 16 amino acids. Trimming left V 4 bases short and J 4 bases short, with 19 bases between. The germline CDR1 and CDR2 sequences are MNHNS and SASEGT. CDR3 bases: TGTGCCAGCAGTGTAGTGGGGGGGATTCCAACCTATGGCTACACCTTC. Encoded protein: CASSVVGGIPTYGYTF.

CDR3 nucleotide sequence: TGCGCCAGCAGCCAAGATCGGGCGGGGGGTGATACGCAGTATTTT. Protein product: CASSQDRAGGDTQYF. The genes are TRBV4-1 and TRBJ2-3; TRBD2 aligns across 8 bases. Germline V gene data show CDR1 as MGHRA and CDR2 as YSYEKL. The CDR3 is made up of 15 amino acids. J was trimmed by 6 bases and V by 0 bases; bases with no gene match: 5.

This clone occurred a few times. V and J are TRBV27 and TRBJ2-3; tentatively, D is TRBD2 (7 bases). The CDR3 consists of 16 residues. V was shortened by 2 bases and J by 6 bases, with 18 bases between the two germline ends. Germline V gene data show CDR1 as MNHEY and CDR2 as SMNVEV (reference sequence). CDR3 protein: CASSLERGRDGDTQYF. The CDR3 DNA reads as TGTGCCAGCAGTTTAGAGAGGGGGAGGGATGGGGATACGCAGTATTTT.

The chain combines TRBV4-3 with TRBJ2-2; D is perhaps TRBD1 (5 bases). The germline gives CDR1 LGHNA, CDR2 YSLEER. Trimming shortened V by 3 bases and J by 2 bases, and 10 bases separated the two germline ends. The CDR3 consists of 15 residues. DNA for the CDR3: TGCGCCAGCAGCCAGTTCAGGGCCAACACCGGGGAGCTGTTTTTT. This sequence encodes CASSQFRANTGELFF.

This CDR3 reads CASSLRTGGLFF. The CDR3 region has the DNA TGTGCCAGCAGCTTACGGACAGGCGGGCTGTTTTTT. The chain has TRBV7-6 and TRBJ2-2; 7 nucleotides match TRBD1. The CDR3 has 12 amino acids. V gave up 2 bases and J gave up 13 bases; unmatched junction bases: 4. Germline CDR1 is SGHVS and CDR2 is FNYEAQ.

J is TRBJ2-2 and V is TRBV24-1, with D possibly being TRBD2 (7 bases). The CDR3 runs 21 residues. The V and J ends lost 1 base and 2 bases respectively, with 25 bases between them. The germline gives CDR1 KGHDR, CDR2 SFDVKD. CDR3 coding DNA: TGTGCCACCAGTGATTTTCCCGGGGGGCTTATCTACCCCTATAACACCGGGGAGCTGTTTTTT. Amino acid sequence: CATSDFPGGLIYPYNTGELFF.

The genes are TRBV7-6 and TRBJ1-4; 7 bases are shared with TRBD1. V dropped 5 bases and J dropped 2; count of bases not matched to a gene: 5. Germline V gives CDR1 SGHVS, CDR2 FNYEAQ. The CDR3 has 15 residues. The CDR3 DNA reads TGTGCCAGCAGCCCAATGGGACAGACTAATGAAAAACTGTTTTTT. Its translation: CASSPMGQTNEKLFF.

The chain employs TRBV7-2 and TRBJ1-2, with 7 bases that match TRBD1. V lost 5 bases, J lost 12 bases, and 6 bases stayed unmatched. The CDR3 contains 11 residues. Germline V lookup: CDR1 SGHTA, CDR2 FQGNSA. The CDR3 DNA reads as TGTGCCAGCAGCCTAGGGGGCTCAGACACCTTC. It codes for CASSLGGSDTF.

The chain uses TRBV5-1 and TRBJ1-6; weak D call: TRBD1 (6 bases). The CDR3 sequence is 17 residues long. Looked up from germline, CDR1 is SGHRS and CDR2 is YFSETQ. The V end lost 1 base, the J end lost 7 bases, and 18 bases lay between the germline ends. This chain's CDR3 is CASSLSLVGGGNSPLHF. The CDR3 bases are TGCGCCAGCAGCTTGAGCCTAGTGGGAGGGGGGAATTCACCCCTCCACTTT. The full variable domain, completed using reference TRBV5-1 and TRBJ1-6, is KAGVTQTPRYLIKTRGQQVTLSCSPISGHRSVSWYQQTPGQGLQFLFEYFSETQRNKGNFPGRFSGRQFSNSRSEMNVSTLELGDSALYLCASSLSLVGGGNSPLHFGNGTRLTVT.

DNA for the CDR3: TGTGCCAGCGAAAAACAGGGGGGGGAGACCCAGTACTTC. It codes for CASEKQGGETQYF. This chain uses TRBV12-3 or TRBV12-4 with TRBJ2-5, with a tentative D call TRBD1 (8 bases). V was clipped by 8 bases and J by 5 bases, with 15 bases between them. This CDR3 comprises 13 residues.

The chain employs TRBV5-1 and TRBJ2-5; TRBD1 aligns across 8 bases. The germline V gene encodes CDR1 SGHRS and CDR2 YFSETQ. This CDR3 contains 16 residues. V shed 0 bases and J 5 bases; nucleotides not matched to a gene: 9. CDR3 loop: CASSLGTGLLFETQYF. In DNA, the CDR3 is TGCGCCAGCAGCTTGGGGACAGGGCTTTTATTTGAGACCCAGTACTTC.

The rearrangement links TRBV27 to TRBJ2-7; D is possibly TRBD2 (5 bases). Germline assignment: CDR1 MNHEY and CDR2 SMNVEV (reference sequence). This CDR3 has 13 amino acids. V was clipped by 5 bases and J by 0 bases, with 8 bases between them. Here the CDR3 DNA reads TGTGCCAGCAGTCGTCGGGGCTCCTACGAGCAGTACTTC. This sequence encodes CASSRRGSYEQYF.